The entry below gives a single T cell receptor beta chain sequence along with its context. Antigen unknown. The CDR3 totals 12 residues. J gave up 3 bases and V 8 bases, and 4 bases lay outside the gene matches. Looked up from germline, CDR1 is SNHLY and CDR2 is FYNNEI. This specimen belongs to a study of Ad26.COV2.S vaccination and SARS-CoV-2 variants. Whole-study findings and limits: Analyses that measured TCR breadth and depth may have underestimated total T cell responses.

Assay used: immunoSEQ multiplex PCR; TCRdb lists only in-frame clones, some missing. The table lists hundreds of thousands of clones, about 91% of them singletons. This chain joins TRBV2 and TRBJ2-7; TRBD1 aligns across 7 bases. This TCR came from a human donor who had recovered from COVID-19. The starting material was peripheral blood, obtained after recovery from COVID-19. CDR3 bases: TGTGCCAGCCGGGACAGACTCTACGAGCAGTACTTC. Amino acid sequence: CASRDRLYEQYF.